The 18 T cell receptor beta chains below come from one sample, sequenced in a study of long-term antiretroviral therapy in people with HIV. The libraries were made with immunoSEQ v3.0 at survey level. The protocol was immunoSEQ multiplex PCR, while the TCRdb copy is restricted to in-frame clones and leaves out a portion. The sample has about 27,000 clones, more than 80% seen once. Sample: unsorted PBMCs, taken 3 years after starting antiretroviral therapy. All receptors derive from a man aged 35-49 years with HIV.

The chain joins TRBV5-1 to TRBJ2-1, with 8 nucleotides matching TRBD2. Per the germline V gene, CDR1 is SGHRS and CDR2 is YFSETQ. V lost 5 bases, J lost 4 bases, and 8 bases stayed unmatched. The CDR3 has 15 residues. Written as DNA, the CDR3 is TGCGCCAGCAGGCTCGGCGGGGGGAATTACAATGAGCAGTTCTTC. This codes for CASRLGGGNYNEQFF.

The V gene is TRBV10-3, the J gene TRBJ2-5, with D unresolved. Germline V gene data show CDR1 as ENHRY and CDR2 as SYGVKD. The CDR3 runs to 16 residues. Trimming pared 0 bases from V and 4 bases from J, leaving 15 bases between. The CDR3 DNA reads as TGTGCCATCAGTGAGTCAGTCGGCTTTGCCAGAGAGACCCAGTACTTC. Residues: CAISESVGFARETQYF.

This chain connects TRBV10-1 to TRBJ2-2; D is possibly TRBD1 (6 bases). Trimming stripped 11 bases from V and 2 bases from J, with 15 bases between. The CDR3 runs to 14 residues. Germline loops: CDR1 WNHNN, CDR2 SYGVQD (reference sequence). CDR3 protein: CASQGGTNTGELFF. The CDR3 DNA reads as TGCGCCTCCCAAGGGGGAACAAACACCGGGGAGCTGTTTTTT.

The chain joins TRBV7-8 to TRBJ1-1, with a weak D call TRBD1 (5 bases). CDR1 and CDR2 from the germline V gene are SGHVS and FQNEAQ. The CDR3 is made up of 15 amino acids. Between the trimmed V and J ends, which lost 5 bases and 0 bases, there was a span of 13 bases. CDR3 sequence reads: CASSRPGRMNTEAFF. DNA for the CDR3: TGTGCCAGCAGCCGACCGGGACGGATGAACACTGAAGCTTTCTTT. Looking up the rest from reference TRBV7-8 and TRBJ1-1 gives the full variable domain: GAGVSQSPRYKVAKRGQDVALRCDPISGHVSLFWYQQALGQGPEFLTYFQNEAQLDKSGLPSDRFFAERPEGSVSTLKIQRTQQEDSAVYLCASSRPGRMNTEAFFGQGTRLTVV.

The chain recombines TRBV5-4 with TRBJ2-7; the D is unclear. The CDR3 extends over 14 amino acids. Germline CDR1 SGHNT, CDR2 YYREEE (reference sequence). V gave up 0 bases and J gave up 2 bases, with 9 bases separating them. CDR3 nucleotide sequence: TGTGCCAGCAGCTTGGGGGTAGCCACCTACGAGCAGTACTTC. It yields the protein CASSLGVATYEQYF.

This sequence joins TRBV10-3 and TRBJ2-3, with 10 bases aligning to TRBD1. The CDR3 loop spans 14 amino acids. CDR1 is ENHRY and CDR2 is SYGVKD in the germline V gene. Losses at the gene ends were 5 bases for V and 8 bases for J; bases not matched to a gene: 7. CDR3 residues: CAISSTGGGGTQYF. CDR3 DNA sequence: TGTGCCATCAGTTCGACAGGGGGCGGGGGTACGCAGTATTTT.

The V and J genes are TRBV11-2 and TRBJ2-3, with 7 positions matching TRBD1. Germline-derived CDR1 and CDR2 are SGHAT and FQNNGV. The trim removed 5 bases at V and 3 bases at J, leaving 8 bases unmatched. The length of the CDR3 is 15 residues. The CDR3 spells CASSKRQGRTDTQYF. CDR3 nucleotides: TGTGCCAGCAGCAAGAGACAGGGCCGAACAGATACGCAGTATTTT.

The chain carries TRBV5-4 and TRBJ2-3; 7 bases align to TRBD1. The V gene end was trimmed by 4 bases and the J gene end by 4 bases; junction bases not matched to a gene: 6. This CDR3 comprises 14 residues. The germline V gene encodes CDR1 SGHNT and CDR2 YYREEE (reference sequence). The CDR3: CASSRTGVPDTQYF. CDR3 nucleotide sequence: TGTGCCAGCAGCAGGACAGGTGTTCCAGATACGCAGTATTTT.

This chain joins TRBV27 and TRBJ2-7, with D uncertain. Trimming shortened V by 4 bases and J by 2 bases, and 9 bases separated the two germline ends. The CDR3 has 13 residues. CDR1 MNHEY and CDR2 SMNVEV come from the germline V gene (reference sequence). The CDR3 protein is CASSSNGPYEQYF. For the CDR3, the DNA is TGTGCCAGCAGTTCGAACGGGCCCTACGAGCAGTACTTC.

This clone was detected only a few times. The chain combines TRBV2 with TRBJ2-3; tentatively, D is TRBD1 (5 bases). The germline gives CDR1 SNHLY, CDR2 FYNNEI. Trimming stripped 7 bases from V and 2 bases from J, with 13 bases between. The CDR3 contains 14 residues. The CDR3 reads CASNELTDTDTQYF. In DNA form, the CDR3 reads TGTGCCAGCAATGAGCTGACAGACACAGATACGCAGTATTTT.

This sequence joins TRBV7-9 and TRBJ2-5; D is possibly TRBD1 or TRBD2 (6 bases each). The CDR3 length is 13 residues. The ends were cut back, 1 base at V and 5 bases at J, with 8 bases in the middle. Germline V gene lookup returns CDR1 SEHNR and CDR2 FQNEAQ (reference sequence). As DNA, the CDR3 is TGTGCCAGCAGCTTAGTAGGGGGGGAGACCCAGTACTTC. Residues: CASSLVGGETQYF.

The chain links TRBV7-2 to TRBJ2-7, with TRBD2 matching over 9 bases. This CDR3 spans 15 amino acids. CDR1 is SGHTA and CDR2 is FQGNSA in the germline V gene. With V trimmed by 3 bases and J by 5 bases, 8 bases remained unmatched. The CDR3 loop reads CASSFGGGRAHEQYF. CDR3 bases: TGTGCCAGCAGCTTCGGGGGCGGGAGGGCCCACGAGCAGTACTTC.

The genes are TRBV15 and TRBJ2-1; 9 bases are a match to TRBD2. The CDR3 has 14 amino acids. Germline V gene sequence: CDR1 LNHNV, CDR2 YYDKDF (reference sequence). CDR3 nucleotide sequence: TGTGCTATTGGGGGGCTAGCGGGGTACAATGAGCAGTTCTTC. Protein: CAIGGLAGYNEQFF.

The chain is built from TRBV28 and TRBJ2-5, with D unclear. CDR3 length equals 14 residues. Germline CDR1 MDHEN, CDR2 SYDVKM. V was cut by 6 bases and J by 2 bases, with 13 bases left in between. The CDR3 DNA sequence: TGTGCCAGCAGCCTCCCTGGGTATCAAGAGACCCAGTACTTC. Its translation: CASSLPGYQETQYF. The full variable domain, with the rest looked up from reference TRBV28 and TRBJ2-5, is DVKVTQSSRYLVKRTGEKVFLECVQDMDHENMFWYRQDPGLGLRLIYFSYDVKMKEKGDIPEGYSVSREKKERFSLILESASTNQTSMYLCASSLPGYQETQYFGPGTRLLVL.

In its sample, this clone was seen a few times. The chain combines TRBV2 with TRBJ2-1; D is unresolved. The CDR3 has 13 residues. CDR1 SNHLY and CDR2 FYNNEI come from the germline V gene. With 0 bases removed from V and 4 bases from J, the gap between germline ends came to 4 bases. This CDR3 is CASSEALYNEQFF. The CDR3 coding sequence is TGTGCCAGCAGTGAAGCACTTTACAATGAGCAGTTCTTC. Full variable domain (rest looked up from reference TRBV2 and TRBJ2-1): EPEVTQTPSHQVTQMGQEVILRCVPISNHLYFYWYRQILGQKVEFLVSFYNNEISEKSEIFDDQFSVERPDGSNFTLKIRSTKLEDSAMYFCASSEALYNEQFFGPGTRLTVL.

This clone has a single count. The chain employs TRBV2 and TRBJ2-6, with D tentatively TRBD2 (5 bases). The V gene's germline CDR1 is SNHLY and CDR2 FYNNEI. Trimming left V 7 bases short and J 1 base short, with 14 bases between. CDR3 length: 16 residues. Here the CDR3 DNA reads TGTGCCAGCACCTACTCAAGCGGTTCTGGGGCCAACGTCCTGACTTTC. Translating gives CASTYSSGSGANVLTF.

This clone appeared a few times. The V gene is TRBV7-9, the J gene TRBJ2-2; no clear D. The CDR3 loop spans 15 amino acids. Between the trimmed V and J ends, which lost 1 base and 0 bases, there was a span of 6 bases. Germline CDR1 reads SEHNR; CDR2 reads FQNEAQ (reference sequence). CDR3 in DNA: TGTGCCAGCAGCTTAGATAACCCGAACACCGGGGAGCTGTTTTTT. Its translation: CASSLDNPNTGELFF.

A few counts support this clone. The gene calls are TRBV6-5 and TRBJ1-6, with no clear D. Trimming removed 0 bases at V and 8 bases at J, with 8 bases between. This CDR3 region has 14 residues. In germline, CDR1 is MNHEY, CDR2 SVGAGI. CDR3 sequence reads: CASSYSRTDSPLHF. For the CDR3, the DNA is TGTGCCAGCAGTTACTCGAGGACGGATTCACCCCTCCACTTT.